The T cell receptor beta chain described here comes from a study of shared clonotypes between healthy human individuals. Across the study: Three plates each covered CD4 naive and memory; CD8 naive two, CD8 memory one. General study results and limits: Sequencing depth was predicted to influence how clonotypes are shared among donors. Rarefaction gave evidence that sorted-subset sequencing remained incomplete despite large depth.

Germline V gene sequence: CDR1 KGHSH, CDR2 LQKENI. The CDR3 consists of 11 residues. The V and J ends lost 3 bases and 10 bases respectively, with 8 bases between them. With regard to this clone: Its antigen is unknown.

Measured with immunoSEQ multiplex PCR; TCRdb has only the in-frame clones, and not every one. The sample records approximately 1,500,000 clones, 95% to 99% being singletons. The chain recombines TRBV18 with TRBJ2-3; D gene unclear. The receptor was derived from a man aged 25 to 40 in good health. Sequenced: naive CD4+ T cells sorted from blood. Subset here: CD45RA+ positively selected. CDR3 residues: CASSPPGSQYF. The CDR3 nucleotides are TGTGCCAGCTCACCGCCAGGTTCGCAGTATTTT.